This T cell receptor (beta chain) came from a study of cytomegalovirus exposure and HLA in healthy donors (dated by TCRdb to the late 2010s). About the study as a whole: The approximately 710 repertoires of the first cohort and the roughly 110 validation repertoires were produced on the same platform, according to a later analysis. Along with the approximately 670-subject first cohort, a separate validation cohort of about 110 different subjects was used. The study aimed to test whether signatures of past pathogen exposure could be identified by cataloging public T cell receptors. To predict cytomegalovirus infection status, the study combined high-throughput TCR immunosequencing, statistical association of individual TCRs with disease status, and machine learning. The paper as a whole reports these results and caveats: The authors suggested that the approach could potentially be generalized to other disease states and immunological phenotypes. In the study, approximately 160 TCR beta chains were listed as associated with cytomegalovirus. Across donors, most TCR sequences were observed very rarely, whereas some public TCRs were present in many individuals. All 120 or so repertoires were used to score co-occurrence in the validation cohort in a later analysis, because that analysis had no HLA typing for the cohort. In vitro tests confirmed that a few of the cytomegalovirus-associated TCR beta chains recognize cytomegalovirus antigens. The classifier was reported to diagnose cytomegalovirus status with high specificity and sensitivity in both the original cohort and the validation cohort. Of the cluster scores, roughly 95% were above 0 in a later analysis, which found that TCRs clustered in the first cohort also tended to co-occur in the 120 validation repertoires.

On this clone itself: The specificity of this receptor is unknown. It is unclear where the CDR3 begins or ends on the DNA, so no DNA is shown, and the CDR3 is as TCRdb lists it.

Its CDR3 holds 12 amino acids, cysteine through phenylalanine. From a lookup of the germline V gene (reference sequence), CDR1 and CDR2 are MNHNY and SVGAGI. The donors were included in the validation cohort of roughly 130 subjects, a group kept apart from the approximately 650-subject first cohort. The library was obtained by the immunoSEQ multiplex PCR assay. Concerning the study's data processing: A statistical classification framework was developed to diagnose cytomegalovirus status using the catalog of TCR beta chain sequences. The source is immuneACCESS, and TCRdb retained only in-frame sequences with V and J called. Part of the clones is not carried over; for the studies checked, unresolved V genes explain less than half of this, and the remainder is unexplained. For V, J and clone size, that table is used; D and trimming come from the DNA. This sample comprises roughly 110,000 clones, about 85% of them detected only once. The top ten clonotypes cover less than 2% of the sample.

Sequenced: PBMCs. The receptor's source is a woman aged 18-29 years in good health and CMV-seropositive. The rearranged segments are TRBV6-6 and TRBJ2-7; TRBD2 was called by the table and not checked on the DNA. The CDR3 corresponds to CASSTSWSEQYF.